The next 21 T cell receptor beta chains were all read from a single sample in a study of human T cells and chemical hapten exposure. Time point meaning: pre-sensitization, week 0. Treatment meaning: therapeutic diphenylcyclopropenone sensitization with weekly scalp DPC. TCRdb re-derived calls from the RACE reads in MiXCR, one entry per CDR3 protein. Of 380,000 or so distinct CDR3 sequences listed, 5.5% are singletons. Sequenced here: whole blood, sampled in connection with sensitization to the hapten diphenylcyclopropenone (DPC). The receptors were gathered from a young woman with alopecia areata. Some clones in this sample may be carry-over from other donors' samples.

This clonotype came up many times. The gene calls are TRBV27 and TRBJ1-5; TRBD1 agrees at 9 bases. V shed 5 bases, J shed 5 bases, and the junction held 4 bases outside the gene matches. The CDR3 has 14 residues. Germline-derived CDR1 and CDR2 are MNHEY and SMNVEV (reference sequence). The CDR3 nucleotides are TGTGCCAGCAGTCTACAGGGGGCTGATCAGCCCCAGCATTTT. It yields the protein CASSLQGADQPQHF.

This sequence joins TRBV11-2 and TRBJ2-2, with D possibly matching TRBD1 (6 bases). CDR3 size: 17 residues. V lost 0 bases and J lost 3, with 14 bases in between. Germline V gene data show CDR1 as SGHAT and CDR2 as FQNNGV. The CDR3 sequence: CASSLDGGLGDTGELFF. In DNA, the CDR3 is TGTGCCAGCAGCTTAGATGGGGGCTTAGGGGACACCGGGGAGCTGTTTTTT.

This chain uses TRBV28 with TRBJ1-2, with TRBD1 identical over 8 bases. The CDR3 has 13 amino acids. Trimming removed 7 bases from V and 2 bases from J; junction bases left unmatched: 3. The V gene's germline CDR1 is MDHEN and CDR2 SYDVKM. The CDR3 is CASIAGGNYGYTF. The CDR3 nucleotides are TGTGCCAGCATCGCAGGGGGCAACTATGGCTACACCTTC.

This clonotype appeared a few times. The chain recombines TRBV29-1 with TRBJ2-1; 7 nucleotides align to TRBD1. The CDR3 has 12 residues. Per germline, CDR1 SQVTM and CDR2 ANQGSEA. Losses at the gene ends were 6 bases for V and 6 bases for J; bases not matched to a gene: 5. CDR3 sequence reads: CSVDRSGNEQFF. The CDR3 coding sequence is TGCAGCGTGGACAGGTCGGGCAATGAGCAGTTCTTC.

This clonotype turned up a few times. The chain recombines TRBV7-8 with TRBJ2-3; the match to TRBD2 covers 9 bases. This CDR3 has 17 amino acids. Unmatched junction bases numbered 6, after V lost 1 base and J lost 1 base. Germline lookup yields CDR1 SGHVS and CDR2 FQNEAQ. The CDR3 region has the DNA TGTGCCAGCAGCTTAGGTGGCGGGGGGGCCGGCACAGATACGCAGTATTTT. It yields the protein CASSLGGGGAGTDTQYF.

This clonotype occurred a few times. This chain joins TRBV7-8 and TRBJ2-3; TRBD2 is a possible D gene (6 bases). The V and J ends lost 5 bases and 1 base respectively, with 13 bases between them. The germline gives CDR1 SGHVS, CDR2 FQNEAQ. The CDR3 has 15 amino acids. The CDR3 reads CASSIVAGRTDTQYF. For the CDR3, the DNA is TGTGCCAGCAGCATTGTGGCGGGGCGCACAGATACGCAGTATTTT.

CDR3 protein: CASAPRENTEAFF. CDR3 nucleotide sequence: TGTGCTAGTGCCCCTAGGGAAAACACTGAAGCTTTCTTT. The rearrangement links TRBV12-5 to TRBJ1-1; D unresolved. The CDR3 has 13 amino acids. V lost 7 bases to trimming and J lost 2 bases, with 11 bases between them. Germline CDR1 is LGHNT and CDR2 is FRNRAP.

This clonotype was seen many times. V usage is TRBV28 and J usage is TRBJ2-7, with D perhaps matching TRBD1 (5 bases). V dropped 3 bases and J dropped 0 bases, with 15 bases sitting between them. This CDR3 has 16 amino acids. Per germline, CDR1 MDHEN and CDR2 SYDVKM. This CDR3 reads CASSFWGRSSSYEQYF. CDR3 coding DNA: TGTGCCAGCAGTTTTTGGGGCAGGTCGAGCTCCTACGAGCAGTACTTC.

A few counts support this clonotype. The V and J genes are TRBV29-1 and TRBJ2-3; D is uncertain. Germline V gene sequence: CDR1 SQVTM, CDR2 ANQGSEA. The CDR3 runs to 13 residues. The V gene lost 5 bases and the J gene lost 1 base, with 10 bases spanning the gap. CDR3 DNA: TGCAGCGTTCGCGGTTTTGGCACAGATACGCAGTATTTT. Protein: CSVRGFGTDTQYF.

The chain is built from TRBV29-1 and TRBJ1-1; D might be TRBD1 (6 bases). The CDR3 length is 13 residues. The V end was cut by 8 bases, the J end by 1 base, with 14 bases between. Germline loops: CDR1 SQVTM, CDR2 ANQGSEA. The CDR3 bases are TGCAGCTCAACCGGGACAACGAACACTGAAGCTTTCTTT. Its protein product is CSSTGTTNTEAFF.

This clonotype was seen a few times. The chain is built from TRBV20-1 and TRBJ2-5; maybe TRBD2 (5 bases). The germline V gene encodes CDR1 DFQATT and CDR2 SNEGSKA (reference sequence). CDR3 length: 12 residues. V lost 6 bases and J lost 7, with 15 bases in between. The CDR3 protein is CSAGPSRGTQYF. For the CDR3, the DNA is TGCAGTGCGGGTCCTAGCCGCGGGACCCAGTACTTC.

There are many counts of this clonotype. The V call is TRBV7-9, the J call TRBJ2-7, with D perhaps matching TRBD1 (6 bases). The ends were cut back, 2 bases at V and 1 base at J, with 12 bases in the middle. The germline CDR1 and CDR2 sequences are SEHNR and FQNEAQ (reference sequence). The CDR3 extends over 15 amino acids. CDR3 residues: CASSLLLDRSYEQYF. CDR3 nucleotide sequence: TGTGCCAGCAGCTTATTGCTGGACAGATCCTACGAGCAGTACTTC.

The rearrangement links TRBV13 to TRBJ2-1; the match to TRBD2 covers 9 bases. CDR1 PRHDT and CDR2 FYEKMQ come from the germline V gene (reference sequence). V trimming: 5 bases; J trimming: 5 bases; junction bases outside the gene matches: 25. This CDR3 contains 21 residues. The CDR3 loop is CASSPPVAGGGALINDNEQFF. The DNA of the CDR3 is TGTGCCAGCAGCCCCCCGGTTGCGGGCGGGGGGGCGTTAATTAATGACAATGAGCAGTTCTTC.

This clonotype was detected ten times or more. The genes are TRBV9 and TRBJ1-1; maybe TRBD1 (6 bases). This CDR3 is 15 amino acids long. Germline V CDR1 and CDR2: SGDLS, YYNGEE. V was shortened by 2 bases and J by 0 bases, with 11 bases between the two germline ends. This CDR3 reads CASSVGGPLNTEAFF. The CDR3 region has the DNA TGTGCCAGCAGCGTGGGGGGCCCCTTGAACACTGAAGCTTTCTTT. The full variable domain, in which reference TRBV9 and TRBJ1-1 provide the parts outside the CDR3, is DSGVTQTPKHLITATGQRVTLRCSPRSGDLSVYWYQQSLDQGLQFLIQYYNGEERAKGNILERFSAQQFPDLHSELNLSSLELGDSALYFCASSVGGPLNTEAFFGQGTRLTVV.

This clonotype was seen more than once but under ten times. This chain connects TRBV20-1 to TRBJ1-5; D ambiguous. Trimming took 4 bases from V and 0 from J, leaving 4 bases between them. Per the germline V gene, CDR1 is DFQATT and CDR2 is SNEGSKA (reference sequence). The CDR3 has 12 residues. CDR3 in DNA: TGCAGTGCTATTCATAGCAATCAGCCCCAGCATTTT. It specifies CSAIHSNQPQHF.

V usage is TRBV20-1 and J usage is TRBJ2-5; no reliable D call. Germline CDR1 reads DFQATT; CDR2 reads SNEGSKA (reference sequence). Trimming left V 0 bases short and J 5 bases short, with 10 bases between. The CDR3 length is 13 residues. As DNA, the CDR3 is TGCAGTGCTAGAGATAGAGACCGGGAGACCCAGTACTTC. Its translation: CSARDRDRETQYF.

The sample holds many counts of this clonotype. The chain employs TRBV7-9 and TRBJ2-7; D possibly corresponds to TRBD2 (5 bases). The CDR3 extends over 12 amino acids. Trimming pared 5 bases from V and 4 bases from J, leaving 9 bases between. Looked up from germline, CDR1 is SEHNR and CDR2 is FQNEAQ (reference sequence). The CDR3 is CASSTEGYEQYF. The CDR3, as DNA: TGTGCCAGCAGCACCGAGGGTTACGAGCAGTACTTC.

This chain uses TRBV11-3 with TRBJ2-3; TRBD1 aligns across 8 bases. The CDR3 loop spans 17 amino acids. V was pared by 2 bases and J by 1 base, with 8 bases of the junction left unmatched. The V gene's germline CDR1 is SGHNT and CDR2 YENEEA. The CDR3 DNA reads TGTGCCAGCAGCTTATCGTCAGGACAGGGCGGCACAGATACGCAGTATTTT. Translation: CASSLSSGQGGTDTQYF.

This clonotype was picked up many times. CDR3 DNA sequence: TGTGCCAGCAGTCCCTACTCAGGACAGGGGAAGGAAGCTTTCTTT. Its translation is CASSPYSGQGKEAFF. The chain recombines TRBV12-3 or TRBV12-4 with TRBJ1-1; 9 bases fit TRBD1. Trimming removed 5 bases from V and 8 bases from J; junction bases left unmatched: 12. The CDR3 loop spans 15 amino acids.

This clonotype appeared many times. This chain uses TRBV5-6 with TRBJ2-1; the D call may be TRBD1 or TRBD2 (5 bases each). The V end was cut by 3 bases, the J end by 15 bases, with 19 bases between. The CDR3 runs to 13 residues. Germline-derived CDR1 and CDR2 are SGHDT and YYEEEE. CDR3 bases: TGTGCCAGCAGCTCGTATCACGGGACCCGCCCGTTCTTC. It is translated as CASSSYHGTRPFF.

This clonotype was seen ten or more times. The V call is TRBV25-1, the J call TRBJ1-2; TRBD1 agrees at 9 bases. Germline V gene sequence: CDR1 MGHDK, CDR2 SYGVNS. J lost 5 bases, V lost 4 bases, and 14 bases had no gene match. The CDR3 is 17 residues long. The DNA of the CDR3 is TGTGCCAGCAGTGGCCGGGACAGGGCATCCTTTCAGTATGGCTACACCTTC. As protein: CASSGRDRASFQYGYTF.